A single sample gave rise to the 18 T cell receptor beta chains below, sequenced in a study of T cell repertoires in ileal Crohn's disease. Data came from immunoSEQ multiplex PCR; TCRdb stores just in-frame clones and leaves some out. The data hold approximately 13,000 clones, with around 69% observed a single time. Noted time point: neoterminal ileum biopsy at postoperative endoscopy, about 6 months after surgery. Sequences were obtained from ileal tissue. All receptors come from an adult with Crohn's disease.

With respect to this clone: Distinct nucleotide sequences in the sample also encode this CDR3. The gene calls are TRBV27 and TRBJ1-4; 7 bases agree with TRBD1. V dropped 6 bases and J dropped 4; count of bases not matched to a gene: 8. The CDR3 consists of 15 residues. Germline-derived CDR1 and CDR2 are MNHEY and SMNVEV (reference sequence). The CDR3 loop is CASSPTRDSNEKLFF. The CDR3 DNA reads as TGTGCCAGCAGCCCTACTCGGGACAGTAATGAAAAACTGTTTTTT.

The J gene is TRBJ1-1, the V gene TRBV6-6; TRBD1 might be the D (5 bases). Germline loops: CDR1 MNHNY, CDR2 SVGAGI (reference sequence). V was shortened by 6 bases and J by 4 bases, with 21 bases between the two germline ends. The length of the CDR3 is 16 residues. For the CDR3, the DNA is TGTGCCAGCAGGCTTCCGGGGCTCTCCTCGGCCACTGAAGCTTTCTTT. Encoded protein: CASRLPGLSSATEAFF.

The chain joins TRBV28 to TRBJ2-3; 11 bases fit TRBD1. The CDR3 consists of 15 residues. The germline V gene has CDR1 MDHEN and CDR2 SYDVKM. The V segment lost 2 bases and the J segment 3 bases; nucleotides outside the gene matches: 1. CDR3 bases: TGTGCCAGCAGTTTAGGACAGGGGGCGACAGATACGCAGTATTTT. This gives the protein CASSLGQGATDTQYF.

In regard to this clone: The sample has other DNA sequences that encode this CDR3 too. The chain joins TRBV28 to TRBJ1-1; D uncertain. Trimming stripped 4 bases from V and 0 bases from J, with 6 bases between. The germline gives CDR1 MDHEN, CDR2 SYDVKM. The CDR3 runs 13 residues. The CDR3 DNA reads TGTGCCAGCAGTTACGCGATGAACACTGAAGCTTTCTTT. This encodes CASSYAMNTEAFF.

The rearrangement uses TRBV11-2 and TRBJ2-1, with 8 nucleotides matching TRBD1. The CDR3 has 14 residues. Germline trimming cut 6 bases from V and 6 bases from J; bases unmatched to any gene: 7. The V gene's germline CDR1 is SGHAT and CDR2 FQNNGV. The CDR3 nucleotides are TGTGCCAGCAGAGCCGGGACAGGCCGCAATGAGCAGTTCTTC. Translated, it gives CASRAGTGRNEQFF. Looking up the rest from reference TRBV11-2 and TRBJ2-1 gives the full variable domain: EAGVAQSPRYKIIEKRQSVAFWCNPISGHATLYWYQQILGQGPKLLIQFQNNGVVDDSQLPKDRFSAERLKGVDSTLKIQPAKLEDSAVYLCASRAGTGRNEQFFGPGTRLTVL.

V gene TRBV7-2 combines with J gene TRBJ1-6; D is unresolved. The CDR3 covers 13 residues. Germline-derived CDR1 and CDR2 are SGHTA and FQGNSA. Deletions cut 2 bases from V and 8 bases from J, with 7 bases between. The CDR3 loop reads CASSLYLDSPLHF. The CDR3 nucleotides are TGTGCCAGCAGCTTATACTTGGATTCACCCCTCCACTTT.

This chain uses TRBV5-1 with TRBJ1-4, with 7 nucleotides matching TRBD1. The CDR3 extends over 14 amino acids. Germline V gives CDR1 SGHRS, CDR2 YFSETQ. The V and J ends lost 4 bases and 7 bases, in that order; junction bases with no gene match: 7. CDR3 amino acids: CASSVGQEGEKLFF. The CDR3 DNA sequence: TGCGCCAGCAGCGTAGGACAGGAAGGTGAAAAACTGTTTTTT.

Written as DNA, the CDR3 is TGTGCCAGCAGCCAGAACGGGGGAACAGATACGCAGTATTTT. Amino acids: CASSQNGGTDTQYF. The chain combines TRBV7-2 with TRBJ2-3, with D tentatively TRBD2 (6 bases). Germline values: CDR1 SGHTA, CDR2 FQGNSA. Trimming removed 5 bases from V and 3 bases from J, with 12 bases in between. CDR3 length: 14 amino acids.

The gene calls are TRBV9 and TRBJ1-2; 11 bases fit TRBD1. The CDR3 covers 15 residues. V was pared by 0 bases and J by 4 bases, with 2 bases of the junction left unmatched. The germline V gene has CDR1 SGDLS and CDR2 YYNGEE. In DNA form, the CDR3 reads TGTGCCAGCAGCGTAGGGACAGGGGGCATCTATGGCTACACCTTC. It codes for CASSVGTGGIYGYTF.

In its sample, this clone ranks as medium-sized. The gene calls are TRBV19 and TRBJ1-1; unclear D gene. The germline V gene has CDR1 LNHDA and CDR2 SQIVND (reference sequence). CDR3 length equals 13 residues. The V end lost 5 bases, the J end lost 0 bases, and 7 bases lay between the germline ends. The CDR3 spells CASSLTMNTEAFF. The CDR3 DNA sequence: TGTGCCAGTAGTTTGACAATGAACACTGAAGCTTTCTTT.

For this clone: The sample holds other DNA sequences that translate to the same CDR3. The chain links TRBV2 to TRBJ2-7, with D perhaps TRBD2 (5 bases). This CDR3 region has 11 residues. Germline values: CDR1 SNHLY, CDR2 FYNNEI. Trimming shortened V by 6 bases and J by 3 bases, and 6 bases separated the two germline ends. CDR3 DNA sequence: TGTGCCAGCAGGGCGGGCTACGAGCAGTACTTC. It codes for CASRAGYEQYF.

The chain couples TRBV7-3 to TRBJ2-2, with D possibly being TRBD1 or TRBD2 (6 bases each). Germline values: CDR1 SGHTA, CDR2 FQGTGA. Deletions cut 2 bases from V and 3 bases from J, with 16 bases between. The CDR3 sequence is 17 residues long. The CDR3 DNA reads TGTGCCAGCAGCTTATCTCGCGGGACACTTTACACCGGGGAGCTGTTTTTT. The encoded protein is CASSLSRGTLYTGELFF.

The chain has TRBV21-1 and TRBJ2-3; the D segment call TRBD2 is taken from the table without a DNA check. TRBV21-1 is classified as a pseudogene. The CDR3 consists of 19 residues. The CDR3 DNA follows: TGTGCCAGCAGCACCCGACTAGCGGGGACCAACCTTTCCACAGATACGCAGTATTTT. Amino acids: CASSTRLAGTNLSTDTQYF.

This clone was seen just once. This rearrangement joins TRBV2 to TRBJ1-4; 7 positions agree with TRBD1. The V and J ends lost 3 bases and 0 bases, in that order; junction bases with no gene match: 1. CDR1 SNHLY and CDR2 FYNNEI come from the germline V gene. This CDR3 has 15 residues. CDR3 in amino acids: CASSDRGATNEKLFF. DNA of the CDR3: TGTGCCAGCAGTGACAGGGGGGCAACTAATGAAAAACTGTTTTTT.

J is TRBJ2-2 and V is TRBV7-6, with 7 bases matching TRBD1. Germline V gene lookup returns CDR1 SGHVS and CDR2 FNYEAQ. J lost 5 bases, V lost 5 bases, and 8 bases had no gene match. The CDR3 extends over 15 amino acids. Written as DNA, the CDR3 is TGTGCCAGCAGCCGTGACAGGGCTGGGACCGGGGAGCTGTTTTTT. Translated: CASSRDRAGTGELFF.

The V and J genes are TRBV9 and TRBJ1-4; a weak D match, TRBD1 (5 bases). Germline values: CDR1 SGDLS, CDR2 YYNGEE. Trimming removed 5 bases at V and 6 bases at J, with 17 bases between. The CDR3 sequence is 15 residues long. CDR3 nucleotides: TGTGCCAGCAGTTATAGTGGGGCTACCCATGAAAAACTGTTTTTT. Translated: CASSYSGATHEKLFF.

The rearrangement joins TRBV5-6 to TRBJ2-7; D uncertain. The CDR3 is 14 residues long. Trimming left V 4 bases short and J 0 bases short, with 11 bases between. Germline V gene lookup returns CDR1 SGHDT and CDR2 YYEEEE. For the CDR3, the DNA is TGTGCCAGCAGCCGCTTGCAGACCTCCTACGAGCAGTACTTC. This encodes CASSRLQTSYEQYF. Combining the CDR3 with reference TRBV5-6 and TRBJ2-7 gives the whole variable domain DAGVTQSPTHLIKTRGQQVTLRCSPKSGHDTVSWYQQALGQGPQFIFQYYEEEERQRGNFPDRFSGHQFPNYSSELNVNALLLGDSALYLCASSRLQTSYEQYFGPGTRLTVT.

The chain uses TRBV7-2 and TRBJ1-1, with a tentative D call TRBD1 (5 bases). Germline CDR1 SGHTA, CDR2 FQGNSA. This CDR3 has 13 residues. V was pared by 5 bases and J by 5 bases, with 12 bases between. The CDR3 region has the DNA TGTGCCAGCAGCCCCAACGGGGGAACTGAAGCTTTCTTT. Its translation: CASSPNGGTEAFF.